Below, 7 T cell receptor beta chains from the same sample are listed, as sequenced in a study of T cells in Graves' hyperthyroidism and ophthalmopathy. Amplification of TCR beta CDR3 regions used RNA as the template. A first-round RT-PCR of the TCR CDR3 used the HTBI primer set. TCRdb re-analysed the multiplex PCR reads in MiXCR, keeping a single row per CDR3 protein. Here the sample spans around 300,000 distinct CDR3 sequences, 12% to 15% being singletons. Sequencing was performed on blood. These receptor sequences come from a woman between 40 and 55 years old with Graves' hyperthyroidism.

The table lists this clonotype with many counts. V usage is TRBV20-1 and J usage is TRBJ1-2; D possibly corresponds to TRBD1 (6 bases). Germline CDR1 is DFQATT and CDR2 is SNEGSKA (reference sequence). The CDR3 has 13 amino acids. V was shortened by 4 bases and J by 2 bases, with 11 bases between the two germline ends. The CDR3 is CSATPTGNYGYTF. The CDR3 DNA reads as TGCAGTGCTACCCCGACAGGCAACTATGGCTACACCTTC.

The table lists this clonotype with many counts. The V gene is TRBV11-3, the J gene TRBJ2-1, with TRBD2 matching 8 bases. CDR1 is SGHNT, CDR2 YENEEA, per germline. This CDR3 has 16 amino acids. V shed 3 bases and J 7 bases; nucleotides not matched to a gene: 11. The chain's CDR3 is CASSFGVQREWNEQFF. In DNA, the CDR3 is TGTGCCAGCAGCTTTGGAGTCCAGCGGGAGTGGAATGAGCAGTTCTTC.

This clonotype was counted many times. CDR3 in DNA: TGTGCCAGCTACCCAGCGGGACACACTACGGAGACCCAGTACTTC. It encodes CASYPAGHTTETQYF. The V gene is TRBV6-1, the J gene TRBJ2-5; perhaps TRBD2 as D (7 bases). Trimming cost V 8 bases and J 5 bases, with 21 bases left between them. The CDR3 is 15 residues long. Per germline, CDR1 MNHNS and CDR2 SASEGT.

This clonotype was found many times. In DNA form, the CDR3 reads TGTGCCAGCAGTTATACAGGGCACGCTCAGCCCCAGCATTTT. Its translation is CASSYTGHAQPQHF. The gene calls are TRBV12-3 or TRBV12-4 and TRBJ1-5, with a possible D match to TRBD1 (6 bases). This CDR3 has 14 residues. Trimming removed 4 bases at V and 6 bases at J, with 13 bases between.

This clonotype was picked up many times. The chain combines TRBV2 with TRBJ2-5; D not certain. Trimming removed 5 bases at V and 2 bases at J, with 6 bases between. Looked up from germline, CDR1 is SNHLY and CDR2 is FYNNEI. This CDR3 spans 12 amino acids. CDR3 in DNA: TGTGCCAGCAGTTCCATTCAAGAGACCCAGTACTTC. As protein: CASSSIQETQYF.

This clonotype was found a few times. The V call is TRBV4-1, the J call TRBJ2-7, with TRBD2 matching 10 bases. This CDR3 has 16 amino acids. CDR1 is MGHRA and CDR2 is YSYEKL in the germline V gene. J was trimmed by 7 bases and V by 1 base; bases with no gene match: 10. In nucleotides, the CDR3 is TGCGCCAGCAGCCAAGCGTCTAGCGGGAGTAGATCGGAGCAGTACTTC. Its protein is CASSQASSGSRSEQYF.

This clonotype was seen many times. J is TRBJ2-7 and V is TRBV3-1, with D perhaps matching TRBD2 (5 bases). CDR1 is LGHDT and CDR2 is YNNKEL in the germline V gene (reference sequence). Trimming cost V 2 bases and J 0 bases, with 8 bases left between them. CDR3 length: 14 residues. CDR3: CASSQLAGSYEQYF. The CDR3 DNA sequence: TGTGCCAGCAGCCAACTGGCGGGCTCCTACGAGCAGTACTTC.